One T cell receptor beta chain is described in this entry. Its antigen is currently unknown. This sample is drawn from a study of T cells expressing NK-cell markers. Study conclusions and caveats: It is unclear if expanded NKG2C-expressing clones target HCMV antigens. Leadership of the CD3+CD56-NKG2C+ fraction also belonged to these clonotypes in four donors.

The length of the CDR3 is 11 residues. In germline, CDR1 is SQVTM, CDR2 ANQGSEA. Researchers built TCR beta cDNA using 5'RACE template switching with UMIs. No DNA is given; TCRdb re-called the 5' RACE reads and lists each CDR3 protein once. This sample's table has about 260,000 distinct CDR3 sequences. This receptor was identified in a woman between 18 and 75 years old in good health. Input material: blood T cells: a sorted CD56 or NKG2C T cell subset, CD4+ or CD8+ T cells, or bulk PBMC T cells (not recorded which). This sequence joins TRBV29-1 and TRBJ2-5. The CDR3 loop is CSVERSETQYF. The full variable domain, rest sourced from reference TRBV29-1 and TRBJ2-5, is SAVISQKPSRDICQRGTSLTIQCQVDSQVTMMFWYRQQPGQSLTLIATANQGSEATYESGFVIDKFPISRPNLTFSTLTVSNMSPEDSSIYLCSVERSETQYFGPGTRLLVL.